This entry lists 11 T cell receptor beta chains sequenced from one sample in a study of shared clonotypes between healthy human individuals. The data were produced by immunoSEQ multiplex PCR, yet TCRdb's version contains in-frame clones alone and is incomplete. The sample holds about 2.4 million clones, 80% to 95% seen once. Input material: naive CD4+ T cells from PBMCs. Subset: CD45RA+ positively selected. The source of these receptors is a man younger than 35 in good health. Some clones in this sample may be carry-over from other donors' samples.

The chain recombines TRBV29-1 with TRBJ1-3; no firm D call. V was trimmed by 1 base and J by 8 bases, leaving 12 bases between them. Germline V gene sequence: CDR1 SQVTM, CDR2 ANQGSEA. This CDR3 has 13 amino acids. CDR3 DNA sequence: TGCAGCGTTGAAGGGTGGAGGAGGGACACCATATATTTT. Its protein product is CSVEGWRRDTIYF.

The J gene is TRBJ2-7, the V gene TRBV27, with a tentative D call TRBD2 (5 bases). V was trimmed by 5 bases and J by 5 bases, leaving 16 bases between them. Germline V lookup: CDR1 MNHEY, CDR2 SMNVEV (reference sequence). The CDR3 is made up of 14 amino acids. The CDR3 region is CASSPQRGSNEQYF. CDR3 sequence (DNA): TGTGCCAGCAGTCCCCAACGCGGGTCCAACGAGCAGTACTTC.

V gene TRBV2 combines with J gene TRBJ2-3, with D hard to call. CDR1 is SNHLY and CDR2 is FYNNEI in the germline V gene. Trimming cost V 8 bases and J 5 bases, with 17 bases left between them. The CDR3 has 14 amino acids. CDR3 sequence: CASRTGPSQDTQYF. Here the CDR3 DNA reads TGTGCCAGCCGAACCGGGCCCAGCCAAGATACGCAGTATTTT.

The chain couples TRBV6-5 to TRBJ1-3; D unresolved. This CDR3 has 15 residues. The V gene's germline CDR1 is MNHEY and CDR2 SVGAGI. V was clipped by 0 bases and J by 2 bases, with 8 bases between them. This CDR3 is CASSYSISPGNTIYF. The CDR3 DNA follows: TGTGCCAGCAGTTACTCGATTAGTCCTGGAAACACCATATATTTT.

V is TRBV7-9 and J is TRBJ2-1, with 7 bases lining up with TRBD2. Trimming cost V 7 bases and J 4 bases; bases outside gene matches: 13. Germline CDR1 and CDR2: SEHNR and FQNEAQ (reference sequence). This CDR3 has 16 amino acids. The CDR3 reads CASTPTSGLLYNEQFF. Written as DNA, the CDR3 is TGTGCCAGCACCCCAACCTCGGGACTACTTTACAATGAGCAGTTCTTC.

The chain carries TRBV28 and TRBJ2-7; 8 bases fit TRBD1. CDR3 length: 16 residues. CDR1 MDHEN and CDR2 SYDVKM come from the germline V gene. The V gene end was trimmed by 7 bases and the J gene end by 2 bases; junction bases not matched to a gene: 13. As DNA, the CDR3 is TGTGCCAGCATCGGTCCCGGACAGGGCTTTGCCTACGAGCAGTACTTC. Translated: CASIGPGQGFAYEQYF.

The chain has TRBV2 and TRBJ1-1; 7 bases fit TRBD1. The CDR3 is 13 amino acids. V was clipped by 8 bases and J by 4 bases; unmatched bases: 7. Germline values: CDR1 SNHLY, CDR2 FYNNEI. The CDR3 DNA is TGTGCCAGCCGACAGGGTGGCTCCACTGAAGCTTTCTTT. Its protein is CASRQGGSTEAFF.

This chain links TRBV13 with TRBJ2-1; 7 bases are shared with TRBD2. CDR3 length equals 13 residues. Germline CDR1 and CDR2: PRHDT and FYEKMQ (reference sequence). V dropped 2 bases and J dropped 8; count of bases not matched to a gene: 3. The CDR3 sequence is CASSLSGRDEQFF. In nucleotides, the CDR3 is TGTGCCAGCAGCTTATCAGGGAGGGATGAGCAGTTCTTC. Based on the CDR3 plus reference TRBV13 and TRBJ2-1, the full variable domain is AAGVIQSPRHLIKEKRETATLKCYPIPRHDTVYWYQQGPGQDPQFLISFYEKMQSDKGSIPDRFSAQQFSDYHSELNMSSLELGDSALYFCASSLSGRDEQFFGPGTRLTVL.

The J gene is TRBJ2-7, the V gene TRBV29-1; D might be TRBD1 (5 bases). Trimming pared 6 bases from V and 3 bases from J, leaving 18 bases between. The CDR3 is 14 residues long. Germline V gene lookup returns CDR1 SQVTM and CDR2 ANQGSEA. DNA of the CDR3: TGCAGCGTCGCCCCACAGGCGCCCTACTACGAGCAGTACTTC. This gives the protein CSVAPQAPYYEQYF.

The CDR3 coding sequence is TGTGCCAGCAGCTTGCGGGGATCGGATACGCAGTATTTT. It specifies CASSLRGSDTQYF. This chain uses TRBV7-2 with TRBJ2-3, with D possibly being TRBD2 (6 bases). The germline CDR1 and CDR2 sequences are SGHTA and FQGNSA. V dropped 3 bases and J dropped 6 bases, with 10 bases sitting between them. This CDR3 has 13 amino acids.

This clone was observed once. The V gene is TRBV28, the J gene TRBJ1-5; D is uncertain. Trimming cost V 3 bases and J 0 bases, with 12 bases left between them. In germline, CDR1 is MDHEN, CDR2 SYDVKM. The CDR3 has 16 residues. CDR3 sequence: CASSFLDIYSNQPQHF. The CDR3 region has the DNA TGTGCCAGCAGTTTCCTCGACATTTATAGCAATCAGCCCCAGCATTTT.